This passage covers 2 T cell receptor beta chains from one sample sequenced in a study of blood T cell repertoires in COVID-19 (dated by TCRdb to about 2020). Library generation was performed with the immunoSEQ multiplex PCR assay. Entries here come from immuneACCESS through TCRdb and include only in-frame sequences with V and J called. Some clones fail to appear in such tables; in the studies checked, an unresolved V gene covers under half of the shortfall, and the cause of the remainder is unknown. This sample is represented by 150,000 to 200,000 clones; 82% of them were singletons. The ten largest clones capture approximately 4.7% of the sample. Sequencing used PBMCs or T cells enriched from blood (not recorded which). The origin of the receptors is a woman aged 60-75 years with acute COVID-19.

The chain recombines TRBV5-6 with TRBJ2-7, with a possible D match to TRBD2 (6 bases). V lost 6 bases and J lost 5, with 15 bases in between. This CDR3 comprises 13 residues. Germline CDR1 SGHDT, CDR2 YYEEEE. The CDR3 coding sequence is TGTGCCAGCACCACGGGAGTTGCCGACGAGCAGTACTTC. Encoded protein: CASTTGVADEQYF.

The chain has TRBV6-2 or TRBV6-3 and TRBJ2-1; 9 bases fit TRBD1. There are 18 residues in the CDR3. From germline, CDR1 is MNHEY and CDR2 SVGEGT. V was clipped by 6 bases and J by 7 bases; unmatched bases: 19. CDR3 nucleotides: TGTGCCAGCAGCCCAACCACCCAGCCGGGACAGGGCAGGAATGAGCAGTTCTTC. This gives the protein CASSPTTQPGQGRNEQFF.